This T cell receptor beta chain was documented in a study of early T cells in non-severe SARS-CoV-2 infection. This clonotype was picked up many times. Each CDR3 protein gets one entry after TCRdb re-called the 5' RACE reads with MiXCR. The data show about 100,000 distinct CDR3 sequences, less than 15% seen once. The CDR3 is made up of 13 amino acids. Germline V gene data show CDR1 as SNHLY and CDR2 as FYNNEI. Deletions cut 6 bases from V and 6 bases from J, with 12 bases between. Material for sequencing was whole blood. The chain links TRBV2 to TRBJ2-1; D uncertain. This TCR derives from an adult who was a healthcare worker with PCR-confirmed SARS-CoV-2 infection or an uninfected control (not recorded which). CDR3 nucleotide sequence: TGTGCCAGCAGCCCAGAGTTCTTCAATGAGCAGTTCTTC. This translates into CASSPEFFNEQFF.